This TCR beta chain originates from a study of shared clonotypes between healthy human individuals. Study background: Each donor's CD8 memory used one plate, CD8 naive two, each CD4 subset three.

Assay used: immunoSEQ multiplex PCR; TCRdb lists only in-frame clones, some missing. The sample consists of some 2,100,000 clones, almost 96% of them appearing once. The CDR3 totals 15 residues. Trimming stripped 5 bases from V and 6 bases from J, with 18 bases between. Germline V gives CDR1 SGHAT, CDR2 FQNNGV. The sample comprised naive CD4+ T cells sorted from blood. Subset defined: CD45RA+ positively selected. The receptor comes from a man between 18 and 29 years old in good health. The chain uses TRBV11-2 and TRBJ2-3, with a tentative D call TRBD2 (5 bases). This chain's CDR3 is CASSRHPGGWDTQYF. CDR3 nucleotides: TGTGCCAGCAGCCGACATCCCGGCGGGTGGGATACGCAGTATTTT.